These T cell receptor beta chains were read from a single sample in a study of blood T cell repertoires in COVID-19. Data came from immunoSEQ multiplex PCR; TCRdb stores just in-frame clones and leaves some out. The sample contains 28,000 or so clones, roughly 91% of which appear only once. The specimen sequenced was peripheral blood. Every receptor here comes from a human donor with active COVID-19. The donor label of this sample is uncertain. The conserved cysteine and the conserved F or W are not part of the CDR3 here.

v_call cdr3_aa
TRBV3-1/TRBV3-2 ASSQGVTDHT
TRBV7-8 ASSRQGRSYEQY
TRBV3-1/TRBV3-2 ASSQEGLAGEGI
TRBV24-1 ATRAPGQDNQPQH
TRBV14 ASSQDLGAEQF
TRBV7-2 ASSMDRANEQY
TRBV7-9 ASSLQGSTDTQY
TRBV28 ASSSGGLSGNTIY
TRBV3-1/TRBV3-2 ASSRNALADQQF
TRBV27 ASSSVSFGRVYTEAF
TRBV28 ASSLTHLSYEQY
TRBV10-3 AINRGQGDYEQY
TRBV9 ASSYGTSGAEQF
TRBV14 ASSQLSSGSAGELF
TRBV5-6 ASSLGGSGGEQY
TRBV19 ASSIVYSNQPQH
TRBV12-5 ASLVDRLGEQY
TRBV10-1 ASLRDINSPLH
TRBV27 ASSLLGVDQPQH
TRBV30 AWTLPPYEQY
TRBV10-3 ATSGTSGGNEQF
TRBV4-3 ASSQEGQVAGPLAKNIQY
TRBV4-2 ASSQDWIAAFQETQY
TRBV2 ASRTIGGTTGELF
TRBV29-1 SVRWGGRFTYEQY
TRBV11-2 ASSSSRGTVNEQY
TRBV4-1 ASSQVTGAGELF
TRBV7-6 ASSSIAGESLETQY